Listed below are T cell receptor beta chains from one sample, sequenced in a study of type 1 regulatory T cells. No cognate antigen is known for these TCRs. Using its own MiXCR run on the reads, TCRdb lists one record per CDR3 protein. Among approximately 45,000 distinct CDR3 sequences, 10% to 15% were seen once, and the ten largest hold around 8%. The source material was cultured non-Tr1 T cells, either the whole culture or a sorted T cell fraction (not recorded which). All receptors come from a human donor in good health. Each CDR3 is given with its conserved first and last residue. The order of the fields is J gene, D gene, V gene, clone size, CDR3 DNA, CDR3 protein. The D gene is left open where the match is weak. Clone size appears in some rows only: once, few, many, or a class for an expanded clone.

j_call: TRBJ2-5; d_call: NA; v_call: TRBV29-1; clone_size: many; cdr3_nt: TGCAGCGTTTGGGTTAGCGTAGAGACCCAGTACTTC; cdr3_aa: CSVWVSVETQYF
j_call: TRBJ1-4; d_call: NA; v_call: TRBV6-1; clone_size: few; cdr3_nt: TGTGCCAGCAGTGAATTTTGGAGCCGAACTAATGAAAAACTGTTTTTT; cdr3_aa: CASSEFWSRTNEKLFF
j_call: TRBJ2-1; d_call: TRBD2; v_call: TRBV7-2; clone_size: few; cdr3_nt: TGTGCCAGCAGCTTCTCTAGCGGCAACTACAATGAGCAGTTCTTC; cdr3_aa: CASSFSSGNYNEQFF
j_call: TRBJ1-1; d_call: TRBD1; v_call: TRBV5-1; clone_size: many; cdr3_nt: TGCGCCAGCAGCCTTGGGACAGGGAACACTGAAGCTTTCTTT; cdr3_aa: CASSLGTGNTEAFF
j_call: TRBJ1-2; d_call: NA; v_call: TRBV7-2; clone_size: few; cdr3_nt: TGTGCCAGCAGCCTTCGTTCGGGCGGCGCATTCTATGGCTACACCTTC; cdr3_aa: CASSLRSGGAFYGYTF
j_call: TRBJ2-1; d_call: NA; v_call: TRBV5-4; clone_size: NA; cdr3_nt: TGTGCCAGCAGCGCCCCGGGCCTACAGGGCAATGAGCAGTTCTTC; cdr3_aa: CASSAPGLQGNEQFF
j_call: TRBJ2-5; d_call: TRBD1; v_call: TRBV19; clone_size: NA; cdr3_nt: TGTGCCAGTAGTCGTACAGGGGGCGAAGTAAAGTACTTC; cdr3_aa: CASSRTGGEVKYF
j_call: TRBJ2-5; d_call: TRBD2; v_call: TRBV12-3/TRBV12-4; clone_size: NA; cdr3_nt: TGTGCCAGCAGGGCTCCGGGACTAGTAGAGACCCAGTACTTC; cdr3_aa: CASRAPGLVETQYF
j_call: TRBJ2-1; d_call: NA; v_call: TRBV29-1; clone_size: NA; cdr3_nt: TGCAGCGTGGCCCAAACTAGGGTCAATGAGCAGTTCTTC; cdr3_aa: CSVAQTRVNEQFF
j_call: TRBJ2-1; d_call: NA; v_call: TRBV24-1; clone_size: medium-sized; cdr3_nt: TGTGCCACCAGTGATCCGACAGGTTCCTACAATGAGCAGTTCTTC; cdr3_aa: CATSDPTGSYNEQFF
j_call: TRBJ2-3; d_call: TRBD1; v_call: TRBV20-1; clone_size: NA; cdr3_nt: TGCAGTTCCACAGGGGGCGCAGATACGCAGTATTTT; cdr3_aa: CSSTGGADTQYF
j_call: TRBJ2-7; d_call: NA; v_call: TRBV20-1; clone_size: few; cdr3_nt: TGCAGTGCTAGAGATCGAGGAAAAATCTCCTACGAGCAGTACTTC; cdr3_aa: CSARDRGKISYEQYF
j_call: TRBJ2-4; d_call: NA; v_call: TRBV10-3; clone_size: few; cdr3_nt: TGTGCCACGGGAGAGGCCAAAAACATTCAGTACTTC; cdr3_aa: CATGEAKNIQYF
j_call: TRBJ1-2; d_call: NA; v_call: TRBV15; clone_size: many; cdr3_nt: TGTGCCACCAGCAGAGATCCGGGGAACTATGGCTACACCTTC; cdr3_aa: CATSRDPGNYGYTF
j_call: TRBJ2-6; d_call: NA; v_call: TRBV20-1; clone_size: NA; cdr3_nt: TGCAGTGCTGTGCTACAGGCGTCAGGGGCCAACGTCCTGACTTTC; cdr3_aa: CSAVLQASGANVLTF
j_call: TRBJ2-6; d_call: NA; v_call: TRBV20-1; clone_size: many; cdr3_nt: TGCAGTGCTTCGTCTGGGGCCAACGTCCTGACTTTC; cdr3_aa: CSASSGANVLTF
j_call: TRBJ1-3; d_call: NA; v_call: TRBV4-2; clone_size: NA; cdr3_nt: TGTGCCAGCAGCCAAGATCAGGGCCCTGGAAACACCATATATTTT; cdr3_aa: CASSQDQGPGNTIYF
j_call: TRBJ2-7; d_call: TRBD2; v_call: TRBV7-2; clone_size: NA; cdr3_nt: TGTGCCAGCAGCTTGGCCGGGACTAGCGGACTCTACGAGCAGTACTTC; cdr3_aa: CASSLAGTSGLYEQYF
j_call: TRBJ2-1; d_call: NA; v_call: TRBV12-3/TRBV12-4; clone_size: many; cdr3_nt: NA; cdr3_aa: CASSSSGSYNEQFF
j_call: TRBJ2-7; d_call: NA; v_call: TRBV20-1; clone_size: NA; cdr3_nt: TGCAGTGCTAGTTCCGAGCAGTACTTC; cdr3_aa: CSASSEQYF
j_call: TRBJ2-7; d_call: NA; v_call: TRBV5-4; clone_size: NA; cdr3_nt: TGTGCCAGCAGCTTGACCTCCCACCCCGCAGACGAGCAGTACTTC; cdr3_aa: CASSLTSHPADEQYF
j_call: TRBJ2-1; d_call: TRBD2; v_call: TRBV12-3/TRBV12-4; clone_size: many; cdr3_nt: TGTGCCAGCAGTTACGGGACTATTTTTGAGCAGTTCTTC; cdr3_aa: CASSYGTIFEQFF
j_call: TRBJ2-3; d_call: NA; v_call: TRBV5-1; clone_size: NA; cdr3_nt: TGCGCCAGCAGCTACGACACAGATACGCAGTATTTT; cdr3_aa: CASSYDTDTQYF
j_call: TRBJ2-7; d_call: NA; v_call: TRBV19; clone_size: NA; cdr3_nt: TGTGCCAGTAATTTACAGAGCAGCGAGCAGTACTTC; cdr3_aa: CASNLQSSEQYF
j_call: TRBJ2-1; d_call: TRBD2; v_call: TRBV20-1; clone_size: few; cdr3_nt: TGCAGTGCTAGAAGGACTAGCGGGAGCAATGAGCAGTTCTTC; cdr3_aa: CSARRTSGSNEQFF
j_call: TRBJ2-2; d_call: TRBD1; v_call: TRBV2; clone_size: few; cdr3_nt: TGTGCCAGCAGGGACAGGGTGAACACCGGGGAGCTGTTTTTT; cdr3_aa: CASRDRVNTGELFF
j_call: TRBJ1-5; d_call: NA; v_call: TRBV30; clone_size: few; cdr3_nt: TGTGCCTGGAGTGTCCTAGGACGGGATCAGCCCCAGCATTTT; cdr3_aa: CAWSVLGRDQPQHF
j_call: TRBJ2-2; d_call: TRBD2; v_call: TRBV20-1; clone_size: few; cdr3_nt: TGCAGTGCGAGGACTAGCGGGAGATTTGAGCTGTTTTTT; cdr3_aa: CSARTSGRFELFF
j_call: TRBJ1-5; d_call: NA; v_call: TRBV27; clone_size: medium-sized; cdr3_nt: TGTGCCAGCAGTTTAAGGGTGGAGCAGCCCCAGCATTTT; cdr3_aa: CASSLRVEQPQHF
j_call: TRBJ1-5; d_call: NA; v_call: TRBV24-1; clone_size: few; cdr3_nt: TGTGCCACCAGTGCGTATAGCAATCAGCCCCAGCATTTT; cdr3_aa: CATSAYSNQPQHF
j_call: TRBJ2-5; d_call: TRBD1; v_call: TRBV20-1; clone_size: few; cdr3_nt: TGCAGTGCTAGTAACAGGGGGGCAGAGACCCAGTACTTC; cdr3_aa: CSASNRGAETQYF
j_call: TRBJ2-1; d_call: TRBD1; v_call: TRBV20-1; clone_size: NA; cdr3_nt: TGCAGTGCCGTACAGGGGGCAGTAGGTGAGCAGTTCTTC; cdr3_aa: CSAVQGAVGEQFF
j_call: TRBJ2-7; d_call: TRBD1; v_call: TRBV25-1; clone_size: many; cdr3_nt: TGTGCCAGCCTGAGACAGGGATCCTACGAGCAGTACTTC; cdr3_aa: CASLRQGSYEQYF
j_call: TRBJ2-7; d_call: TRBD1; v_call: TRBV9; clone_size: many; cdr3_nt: TGTGCCAGCAGCGTAGAACAGGGGGGAAGGGAGCAGTACTTC; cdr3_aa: CASSVEQGGREQYF
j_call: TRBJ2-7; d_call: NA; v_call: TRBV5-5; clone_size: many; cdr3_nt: TGTGCCAGCAGCTCCGGACGATCCTACGAGCAGTACTTC; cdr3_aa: CASSSGRSYEQYF
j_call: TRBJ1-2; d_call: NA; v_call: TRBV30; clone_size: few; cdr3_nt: TGTGCCTGGAGGGGGGTTCGAGAAAGCAGGGGCTACACCTTC; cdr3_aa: CAWRGVRESRGYTF
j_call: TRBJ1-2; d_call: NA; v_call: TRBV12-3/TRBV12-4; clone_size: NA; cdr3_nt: TGTGCCAGCACGAGTTTCTATGGCTACACCTTC; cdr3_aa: CASTSFYGYTF
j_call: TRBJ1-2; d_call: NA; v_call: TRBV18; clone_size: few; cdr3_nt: TGTGCCACCACCACTCTTGCTAACTATGGCTACACCTTC; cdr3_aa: CATTTLANYGYTF
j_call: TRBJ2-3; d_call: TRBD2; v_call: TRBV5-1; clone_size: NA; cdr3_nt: TGCGCCAGCAGCTTGCCCCCACGCTCTAGCGGATGGAGCACAGATACGCAGTATTTT; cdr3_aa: CASSLPPRSSGWSTDTQYF
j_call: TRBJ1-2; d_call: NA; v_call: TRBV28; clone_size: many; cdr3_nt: TGTGCCAGCAGTTTACGGGGTATGGACTATGGCTACACCTTC; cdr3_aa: CASSLRGMDYGYTF
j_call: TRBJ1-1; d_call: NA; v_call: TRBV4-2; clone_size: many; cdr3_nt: TGTGCCAGCAGCCAAGGCAGGAACACTGAAGCTTTCTTT; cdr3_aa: CASSQGRNTEAFF
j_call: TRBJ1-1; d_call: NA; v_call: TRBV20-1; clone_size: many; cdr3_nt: TGCAGTGCAGAGAGGAACACTGAAGCTTTCTTT; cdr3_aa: CSAERNTEAFF
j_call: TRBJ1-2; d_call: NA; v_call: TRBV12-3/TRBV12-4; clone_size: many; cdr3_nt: TGTGCCAGCAGTTTGGGCTATGGCTACACCTTC; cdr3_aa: CASSLGYGYTF
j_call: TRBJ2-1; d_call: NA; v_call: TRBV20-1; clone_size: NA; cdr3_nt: TGCAGTGCGCCAAATGGGTACGACATGAACAATGAGCAGTTCTTC; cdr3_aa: CSAPNGYDMNNEQFF
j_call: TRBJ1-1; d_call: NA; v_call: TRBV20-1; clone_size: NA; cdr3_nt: TGCAGTGCCCCCCTAAACACTGAAGCTTTCTTT; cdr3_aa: CSAPLNTEAFF
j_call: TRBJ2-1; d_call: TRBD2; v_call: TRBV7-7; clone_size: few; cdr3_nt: TGTGCTAGCAGCTTTTCCCTAGCGGGGGACAATGAGCAGTTCTTC; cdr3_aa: CASSFSLAGDNEQFF